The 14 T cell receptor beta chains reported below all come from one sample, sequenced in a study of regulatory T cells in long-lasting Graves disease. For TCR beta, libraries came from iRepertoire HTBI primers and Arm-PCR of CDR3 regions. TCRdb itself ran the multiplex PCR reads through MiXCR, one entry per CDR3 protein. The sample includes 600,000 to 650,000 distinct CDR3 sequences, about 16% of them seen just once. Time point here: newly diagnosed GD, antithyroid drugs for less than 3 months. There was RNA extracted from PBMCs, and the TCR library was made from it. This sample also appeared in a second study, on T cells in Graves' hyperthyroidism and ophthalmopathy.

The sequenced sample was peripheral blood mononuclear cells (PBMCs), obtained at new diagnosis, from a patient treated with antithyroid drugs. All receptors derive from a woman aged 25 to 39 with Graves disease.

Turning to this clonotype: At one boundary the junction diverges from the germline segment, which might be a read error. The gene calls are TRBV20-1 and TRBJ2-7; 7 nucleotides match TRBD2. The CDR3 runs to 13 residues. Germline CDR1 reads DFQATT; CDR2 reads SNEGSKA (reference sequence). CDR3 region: CSAPLARDYEQHF. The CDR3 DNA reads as TGCAGTGCACCGCTAGCCAGGGACTACGAGCAGCACTTC.

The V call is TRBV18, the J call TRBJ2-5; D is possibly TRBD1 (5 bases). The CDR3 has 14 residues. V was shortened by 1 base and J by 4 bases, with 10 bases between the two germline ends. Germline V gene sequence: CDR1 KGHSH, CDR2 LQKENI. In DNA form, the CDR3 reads TGTGCCAGCTCACCACAAGCACAGGCAGAGACCCAGTACTTC. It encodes CASSPQAQAETQYF. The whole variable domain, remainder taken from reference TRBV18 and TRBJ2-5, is NAGVMQNPRHLVRRRGQEARLRCSPMKGHSHVYWYRQLPEEGLKFMVYLQKENIIDESGMPKERFSAEFPKEGPSILRIQQVVRGDSAAYFCASSPQAQAETQYFGPGTRLLVL.

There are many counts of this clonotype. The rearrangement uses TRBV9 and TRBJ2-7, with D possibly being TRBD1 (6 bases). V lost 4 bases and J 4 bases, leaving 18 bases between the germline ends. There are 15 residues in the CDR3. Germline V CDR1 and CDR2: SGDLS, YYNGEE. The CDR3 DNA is TGTGCCAGCAGCCCAGTCCGGGACACCATATACGAGCAGTACTTC. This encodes CASSPVRDTIYEQYF.

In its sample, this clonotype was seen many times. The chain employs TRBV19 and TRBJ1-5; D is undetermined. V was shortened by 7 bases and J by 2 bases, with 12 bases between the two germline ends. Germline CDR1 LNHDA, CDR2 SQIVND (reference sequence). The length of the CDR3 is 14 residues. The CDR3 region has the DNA TGTGCCAGTAAGAGGTTAGGCGGCAATCAGCCCCAGCATTTT. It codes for CASKRLGGNQPQHF.

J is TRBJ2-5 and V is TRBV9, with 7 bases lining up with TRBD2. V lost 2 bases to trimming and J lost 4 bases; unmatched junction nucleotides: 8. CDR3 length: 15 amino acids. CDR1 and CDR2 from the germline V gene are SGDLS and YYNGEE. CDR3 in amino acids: CASSVQRGNLETQYF. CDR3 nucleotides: TGTGCCAGCAGCGTTCAGCGGGGAAACTTAGAGACCCAGTACTTC.

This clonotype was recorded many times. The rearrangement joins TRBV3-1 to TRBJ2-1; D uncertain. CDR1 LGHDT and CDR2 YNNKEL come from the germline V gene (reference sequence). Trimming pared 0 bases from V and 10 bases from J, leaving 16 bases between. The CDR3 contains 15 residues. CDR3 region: CASSQDDMAPGEQFF. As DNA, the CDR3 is TGTGCCAGCAGCCAAGATGATATGGCTCCCGGCGAGCAGTTCTTC.

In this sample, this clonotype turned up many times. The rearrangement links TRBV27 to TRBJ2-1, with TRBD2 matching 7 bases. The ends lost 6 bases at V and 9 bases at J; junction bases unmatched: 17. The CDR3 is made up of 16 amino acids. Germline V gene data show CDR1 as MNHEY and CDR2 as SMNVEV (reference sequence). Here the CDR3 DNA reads TGTGCCAGCAGCTCCCCTTTGCTAGCGGTCGGTGGTGAGCAGTTCTTC. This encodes CASSSPLLAVGGEQFF.

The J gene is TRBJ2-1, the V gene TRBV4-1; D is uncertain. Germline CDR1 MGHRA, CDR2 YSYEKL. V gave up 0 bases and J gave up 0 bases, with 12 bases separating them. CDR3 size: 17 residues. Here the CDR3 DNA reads TGCGCCAGCAGCCAAGAGGGTCGCGGTAGCTCCTACAATGAGCAGTTCTTC. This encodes CASSQEGRGSSYNEQFF.

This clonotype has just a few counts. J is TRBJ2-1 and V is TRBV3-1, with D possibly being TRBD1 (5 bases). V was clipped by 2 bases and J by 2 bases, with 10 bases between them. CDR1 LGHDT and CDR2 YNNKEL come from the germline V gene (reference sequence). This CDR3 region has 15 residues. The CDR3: CASSQQGLPYNEQFF. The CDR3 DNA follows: TGTGCCAGCAGCCAACAGGGTCTACCCTACAATGAGCAGTTCTTC.

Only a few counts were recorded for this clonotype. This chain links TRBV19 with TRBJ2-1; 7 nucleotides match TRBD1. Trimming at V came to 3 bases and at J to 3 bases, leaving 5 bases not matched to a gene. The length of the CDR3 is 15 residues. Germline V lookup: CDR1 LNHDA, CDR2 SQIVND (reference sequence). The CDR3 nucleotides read TGTGCCAGTAGTATCGAGCAGGGGGTCTACAATGAGCAGTTCTTC. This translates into CASSIEQGVYNEQFF.

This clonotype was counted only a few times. CDR3 protein: CATSRDRGLNIQYF. CDR3 nucleotide sequence: TGTGCCACCAGCAGAGATCGGGGTTTAAACATTCAGTACTTC. J is TRBJ2-4 and V is TRBV15; weak D call: TRBD2 (5 bases). V dropped 0 bases and J dropped 6 bases, with 9 bases sitting between them. The CDR3 consists of 14 residues. Germline lookup yields CDR1 LNHNV and CDR2 YYDKDF (reference sequence).

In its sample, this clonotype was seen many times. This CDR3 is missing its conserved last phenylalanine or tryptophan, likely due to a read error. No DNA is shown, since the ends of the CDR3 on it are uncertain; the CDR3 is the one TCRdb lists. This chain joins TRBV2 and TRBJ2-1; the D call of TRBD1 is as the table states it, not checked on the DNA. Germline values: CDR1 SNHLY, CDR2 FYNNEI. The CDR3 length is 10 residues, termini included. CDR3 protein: CASSGTGNVI.

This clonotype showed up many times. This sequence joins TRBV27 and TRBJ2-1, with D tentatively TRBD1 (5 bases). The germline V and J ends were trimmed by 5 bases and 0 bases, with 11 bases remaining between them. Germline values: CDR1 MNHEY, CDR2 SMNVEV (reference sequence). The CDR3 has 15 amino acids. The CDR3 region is CASSGIRVSYNEQFF. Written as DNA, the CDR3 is TGTGCCAGCAGTGGAATCAGGGTCTCCTACAATGAGCAGTTCTTC.

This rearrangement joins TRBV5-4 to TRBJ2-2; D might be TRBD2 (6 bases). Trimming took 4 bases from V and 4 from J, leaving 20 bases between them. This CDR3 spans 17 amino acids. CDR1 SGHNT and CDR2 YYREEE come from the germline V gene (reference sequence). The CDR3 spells CASSPQQRASATGELFF. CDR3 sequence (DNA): TGTGCCAGCAGCCCCCAACAGCGGGCTAGTGCCACCGGGGAGCTGTTTTTT.